This entry describes one T cell receptor beta chain. Its target is unknown. The record originates from a study of response to subunit inactivated influenza vaccine. Study findings and constraints: Authors suggested each seasonal flu vaccination may recruit only limited numbers of new T cells.

The CDR3 sequence is 14 residues long. V gave up 2 bases and J gave up 6 bases, with 13 bases separating them. Germline V CDR1 and CDR2: SGHTA, FQGNSA. TCRdb used MiXCR to reprocess the RT-PCR reads, holding one entry per CDR3 protein. The sample shows more than 600,000 distinct CDR3 sequences, less than 20% of them seen only once. The chain carries TRBV7-2 and TRBJ1-2; D gene unclear. The sequence came from a man aged 45 to 65 who received an inactivated influenza vaccine. The sequencing here drew on PBMCs from blood, taken more than 4 days after vaccination. The CDR3 protein is CASSLNRLGDGYTF. CDR3 bases: TGTGCCAGCAGCTTAAATAGACTTGGGGATGGCTACACCTTC.